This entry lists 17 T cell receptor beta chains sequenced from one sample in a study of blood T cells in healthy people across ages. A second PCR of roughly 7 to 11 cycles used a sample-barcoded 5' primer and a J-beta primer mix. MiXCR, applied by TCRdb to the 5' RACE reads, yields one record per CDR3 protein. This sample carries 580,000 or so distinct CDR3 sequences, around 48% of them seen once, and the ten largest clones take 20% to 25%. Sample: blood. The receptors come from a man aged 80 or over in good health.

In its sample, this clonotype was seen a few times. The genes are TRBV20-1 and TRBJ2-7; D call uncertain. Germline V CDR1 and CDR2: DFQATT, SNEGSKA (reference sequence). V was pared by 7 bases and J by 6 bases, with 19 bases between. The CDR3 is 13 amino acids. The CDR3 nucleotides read TGCAGTGTTCCCTCCCCTAGATATGGCGAGCAGTACTTC. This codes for CSVPSPRYGEQYF.

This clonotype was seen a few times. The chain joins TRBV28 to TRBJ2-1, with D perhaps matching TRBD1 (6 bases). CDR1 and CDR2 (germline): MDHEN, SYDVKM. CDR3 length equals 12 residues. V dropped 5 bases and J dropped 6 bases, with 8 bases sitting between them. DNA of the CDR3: TGTGCCAGCAGTCGACAGGTCAATGAGCAGTTCTTC. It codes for CASSRQVNEQFF. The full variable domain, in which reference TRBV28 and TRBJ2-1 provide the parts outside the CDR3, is DVKVTQSSRYLVKRTGEKVFLECVQDMDHENMFWYRQDPGLGLRLIYFSYDVKMKEKGDIPEGYSVSREKKERFSLILESASTNQTSMYLCASSRQVNEQFFGPGTRLTVL.

The CDR3 coding sequence is TGCGCCAGCAGCCAAGAAATAAGTGTGGCCGGCTACACCTTC. Translating it yields CASSQEISVAGYTF. This chain uses TRBV4-3 with TRBJ1-2, with D uncertain. Trimming removed 0 bases at V and 8 bases at J, with 13 bases between. Germline V gene lookup returns CDR1 LGHNA and CDR2 YSLEER. The CDR3 spans 14 residues.

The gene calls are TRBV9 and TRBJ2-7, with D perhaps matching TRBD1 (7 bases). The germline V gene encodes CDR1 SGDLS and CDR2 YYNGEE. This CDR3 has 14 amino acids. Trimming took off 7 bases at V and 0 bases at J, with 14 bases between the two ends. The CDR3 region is CASSGGPPSYEQYF. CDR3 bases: TGTGCCAGCTCAGGGGGGCCCCCCTCCTACGAGCAGTACTTC.

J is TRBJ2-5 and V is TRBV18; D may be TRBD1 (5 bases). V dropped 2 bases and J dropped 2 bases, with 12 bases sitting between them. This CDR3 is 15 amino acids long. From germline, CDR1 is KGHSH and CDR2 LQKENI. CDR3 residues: CASSPTVQAQETQYF. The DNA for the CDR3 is TGTGCCAGCTCACCAACGGTACAGGCACAAGAGACCCAGTACTTC.

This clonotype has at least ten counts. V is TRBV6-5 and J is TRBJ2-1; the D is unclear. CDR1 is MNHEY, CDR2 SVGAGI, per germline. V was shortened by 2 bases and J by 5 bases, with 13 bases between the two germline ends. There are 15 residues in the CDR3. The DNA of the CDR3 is TGTGCCAGCAGTTACGGCCAAGGATTCCACAATGAGCAGTTCTTC. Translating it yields CASSYGQGFHNEQFF.

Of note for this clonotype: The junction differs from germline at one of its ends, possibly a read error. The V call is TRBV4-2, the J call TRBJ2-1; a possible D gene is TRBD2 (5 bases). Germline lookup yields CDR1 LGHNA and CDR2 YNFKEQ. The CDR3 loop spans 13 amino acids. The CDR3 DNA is TGTGCCAGCGGCCAGTACGGGGTAAATGAGCAGTTCTTC. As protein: CASGQYGVNEQFF.

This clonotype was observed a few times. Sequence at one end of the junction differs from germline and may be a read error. The CDR3 spells CASSDSIWEYEQFF. As DNA, the CDR3 is TGTGCCAGCAGTGACTCGATTTGGGAGTATGAGCAGTTCTTC. The chain is built from TRBV6-6 and TRBJ2-1; D perhaps matches TRBD2 (5 bases). The CDR3 has 14 residues. Germline V lookup: CDR1 MNHNY, CDR2 SVGAGI (reference sequence).

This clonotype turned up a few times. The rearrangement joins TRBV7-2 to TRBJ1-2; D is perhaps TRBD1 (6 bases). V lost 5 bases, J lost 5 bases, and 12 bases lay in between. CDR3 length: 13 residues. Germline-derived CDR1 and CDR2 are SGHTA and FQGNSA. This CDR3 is CASSLLGGYGYTF. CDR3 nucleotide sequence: TGTGCCAGCAGCCTGCTAGGGGGGTATGGCTACACCTTC.

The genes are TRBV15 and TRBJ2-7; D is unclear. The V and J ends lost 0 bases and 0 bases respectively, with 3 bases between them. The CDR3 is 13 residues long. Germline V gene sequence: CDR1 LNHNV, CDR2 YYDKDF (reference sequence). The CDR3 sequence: CATSREASYEQYF. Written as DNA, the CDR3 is TGTGCCACCAGCAGAGAGGCCTCCTACGAGCAGTACTTC.

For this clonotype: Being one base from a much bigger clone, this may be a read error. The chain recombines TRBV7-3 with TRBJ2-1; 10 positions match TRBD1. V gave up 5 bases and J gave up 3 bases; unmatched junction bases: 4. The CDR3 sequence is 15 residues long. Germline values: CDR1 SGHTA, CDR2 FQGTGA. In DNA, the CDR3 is TGTGCCAGCAGCCCCGGGACAGGGGTCTACAATGAGCAGTTCTTC. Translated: CASSPGTGVYNEQFF.

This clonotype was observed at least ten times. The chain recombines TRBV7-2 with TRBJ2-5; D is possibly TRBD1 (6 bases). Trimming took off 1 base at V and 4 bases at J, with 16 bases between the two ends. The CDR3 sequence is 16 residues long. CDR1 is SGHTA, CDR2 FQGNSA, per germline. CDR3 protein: CASSLDYGRGPETQYF. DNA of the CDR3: TGTGCCAGCAGCTTAGACTACGGCAGGGGCCCAGAGACCCAGTACTTC.

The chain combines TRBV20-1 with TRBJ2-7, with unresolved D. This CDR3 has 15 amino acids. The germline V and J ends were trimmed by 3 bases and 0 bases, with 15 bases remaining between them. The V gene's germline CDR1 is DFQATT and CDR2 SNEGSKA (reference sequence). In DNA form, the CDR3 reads TGCAGTGCTAGTCTAAATGGTGCTAGCTCCTACGAGCAGTACTTC. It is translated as CSASLNGASSYEQYF.

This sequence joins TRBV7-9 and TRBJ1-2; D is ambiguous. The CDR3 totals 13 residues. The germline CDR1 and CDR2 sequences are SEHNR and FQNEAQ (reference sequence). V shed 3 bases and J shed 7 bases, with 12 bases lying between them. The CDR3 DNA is TGTGCCAGCAGCTTGGGTCGGGATGCTGGCTACACCTTC. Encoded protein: CASSLGRDAGYTF.

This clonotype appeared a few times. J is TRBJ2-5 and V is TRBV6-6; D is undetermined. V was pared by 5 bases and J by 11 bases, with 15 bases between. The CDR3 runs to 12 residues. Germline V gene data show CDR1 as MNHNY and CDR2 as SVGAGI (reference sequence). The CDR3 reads CASSGMPRRQYF. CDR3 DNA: TGTGCCAGCAGTGGCATGCCACGCAGGCAGTACTTC.

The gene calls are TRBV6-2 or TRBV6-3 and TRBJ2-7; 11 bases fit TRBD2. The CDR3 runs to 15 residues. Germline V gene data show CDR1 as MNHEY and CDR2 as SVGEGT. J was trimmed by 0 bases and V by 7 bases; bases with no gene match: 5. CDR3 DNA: TGTGCCAGCACCCAGCTAGCGGGAGGCTCCTACGAGCAGTACTTC. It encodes CASTQLAGGSYEQYF.

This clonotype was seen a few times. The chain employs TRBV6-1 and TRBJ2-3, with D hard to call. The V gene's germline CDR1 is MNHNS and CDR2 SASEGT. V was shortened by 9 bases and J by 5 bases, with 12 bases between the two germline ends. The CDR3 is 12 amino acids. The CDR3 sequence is CASSPGVDTQYF. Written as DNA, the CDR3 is TGTGCCAGTTCTCCTGGTGTAGATACGCAGTATTTT.